Listed here are 32 T cell receptor beta chains from one sample, sequenced in a study of CD8 T cells in Susac syndrome. Reverse transcription of about 0.45 to 1 ug RNA was performed with random hexamers. TCRdb reprocessed the immunoSEQ multiplex PCR reads via MiXCR and lists one record per CDR3 protein. The table records fewer than 350,000 distinct CDR3 sequences, approximately 91% of them present only once. The sequenced material came from CD8+ T cells from PBMCs. The receptors were gathered from a human donor with multiple sclerosis.

This chain links TRBV4-2 with TRBJ1-3; 8 bases are shared with TRBD1. The CDR3 consists of 16 residues. V lost 5 bases to trimming and J lost 2 bases; unmatched junction nucleotides: 8. Germline assignment: CDR1 LGHNA and CDR2 YNFKEQ. The chain's CDR3 is CASSKPDRDAGNTIYF. In DNA form, the CDR3 reads TGTGCCAGCAGCAAACCGGACAGGGACGCTGGAAACACCATATATTTT.

The gene calls are TRBV7-8 and TRBJ2-1; 13 nucleotides agree with TRBD2. V shed 4 bases, J shed 8 bases, and the junction held 5 bases outside the gene matches. This CDR3 has 15 amino acids. The V gene's germline CDR1 is SGHVS and CDR2 FQNEAQ. Written as DNA, the CDR3 is TGTGCCAGCAGCTCCATCGGACTAGCGGGAGATGAGCAGTTCTTC. This codes for CASSSIGLAGDEQFF.

The chain has TRBV19 and TRBJ2-1; D possibly uses TRBD1 or TRBD2 (7 bases each). V was pared by 6 bases and J by 8 bases, with 14 bases between. The CDR3 extends over 13 amino acids. CDR1 is LNHDA and CDR2 is SQIVND in the germline V gene (reference sequence). CDR3 sequence reads: CASRNPGGDEQFF. DNA for the CDR3: TGTGCCAGTAGGAACCCAGGGGGGGATGAGCAGTTCTTC.

CDR3: CASSFAGTGVQETQYF. The CDR3 DNA reads TGTGCCAGCAGTTTCGCAGGGACAGGGGTTCAAGAGACCCAGTACTTC. This chain links TRBV28 with TRBJ2-5; 10 bases are shared with TRBD1. Trimming cost V 3 bases and J 2 bases; bases outside gene matches: 6. CDR1 MDHEN and CDR2 SYDVKM come from the germline V gene. The CDR3 covers 16 residues.

The table lists this clonotype with a count of one. This rearrangement joins TRBV20-1 to TRBJ2-7, with TRBD1 as a possible D gene (6 bases). Germline CDR1 is DFQATT and CDR2 is SNEGSKA (reference sequence). This CDR3 is 14 amino acids long. Trimming took off 6 bases at V and 1 base at J, with 16 bases between the two ends. CDR3 in amino acids: CSAPGQWISYEQYF. DNA of the CDR3: TGCAGTGCCCCCGGACAGTGGATTTCCTACGAGCAGTACTTC.

The V call is TRBV19, the J call TRBJ1-4; the D is unclear. This CDR3 contains 12 residues. CDR1 and CDR2 from the germline V gene are LNHDA and SQIVND (reference sequence). V lost 6 bases to trimming and J lost 3 bases, with 5 bases between them. CDR3 sequence reads: CASRQSNEKLFF. The CDR3 DNA reads TGTGCCAGTAGACAGTCTAATGAAAAACTGTTTTTT.

The chain links TRBV29-1 to TRBJ1-2, with D possibly being TRBD1 (5 bases). Trimming stripped 4 bases from V and 7 bases from J, with 16 bases between. The V gene's germline CDR1 is SQVTM and CDR2 ANQGSEA. This CDR3 has 13 amino acids. The CDR3 nucleotides read TGCAGCGTTGCCCTGTGGGGGGTGCGTGGCTACACCTTC. Translation: CSVALWGVRGYTF.

The rearrangement links TRBV7-8 to TRBJ2-4; D unresolved. Deletions cut 0 bases from V and 6 bases from J, with 9 bases between. Looked up from germline, CDR1 is SGHVS and CDR2 is FQNEAQ. This CDR3 has 14 residues. CDR3 nucleotide sequence: TGTGCCAGCAGCTTAGCGGGGTCAGTAAACATTCAGTACTTC. Protein product: CASSLAGSVNIQYF.

The V call is TRBV2, the J call TRBJ2-1, with D possibly being TRBD1 (6 bases). Germline lookup yields CDR1 SNHLY and CDR2 FYNNEI. The CDR3 contains 12 residues. Trimming cost V 9 bases and J 7 bases, with 13 bases left between them. CDR3 protein: CARRTEGNEQFF. The DNA for the CDR3 is TGTGCCAGGAGGACAGAAGGGAATGAGCAGTTCTTC.

The chain has TRBV6-6 and TRBJ2-5, with 11 nucleotides matching TRBD1. Germline V gives CDR1 MNHNY, CDR2 SVGAGI (reference sequence). The CDR3 loop spans 16 amino acids. V shed 4 bases and J 4 bases; nucleotides not matched to a gene: 8. The CDR3 bases are TGTGCCAGCAGTTCCGGACAGGGGGCGCCCCGAGAGACCCAGTACTTC. Amino acid sequence: CASSSGQGAPRETQYF.

In DNA form, the CDR3 reads TGTGCCAGCAGTGGGACTAGCGGAGATACGCAGTATTTT. Protein: CASSGTSGDTQYF. The chain couples TRBV6-5 to TRBJ2-3, with TRBD2 matching over 11 bases. The CDR3 sequence is 13 residues long. CDR1 MNHEY and CDR2 SVGAGI come from the germline V gene. Trimming took 5 bases from V and 5 from J; bases not matched to a gene: 0.

The gene calls are TRBV27 and TRBJ2-5; D not certain. Trimming shortened V by 1 base and J by 0 bases, and 3 bases separated the two germline ends. CDR1 and CDR2 (germline): MNHEY, SMNVEV (reference sequence). This CDR3 is 13 amino acids long. Written as DNA, the CDR3 is TGTGCCAGCAGTTTATACCACCAAGAGACCCAGTACTTC. This translates into CASSLYHQETQYF.

This clonotype was picked up one time. The rearrangement links TRBV29-1 to TRBJ2-6; D possibly corresponds to TRBD1 (6 bases). Germline V gene sequence: CDR1 SQVTM, CDR2 ANQGSEA. The CDR3 sequence is 14 residues long. The V end was cut by 7 bases, the J end by 2 bases, with 12 bases between. The CDR3 sequence is CSARTGTGANVLTF. The CDR3 nucleotides read TGCAGCGCCCGCACAGGGACTGGGGCCAACGTCCTGACTTTC.

The chain carries TRBV13 and TRBJ1-1, with D possibly matching TRBD1 (6 bases). The CDR3 loop spans 15 amino acids. CDR1 is PRHDT and CDR2 is FYEKMQ in the germline V gene (reference sequence). The germline V and J ends were trimmed by 5 bases and 12 bases, with 25 bases remaining between them. The CDR3 DNA follows: TGTGCCAGCAGCCCACCGCGCACACAGGGCCCCCGGACTTTCTTT. Amino acid sequence: CASSPPRTQGPRTFF.

This clonotype was observed once. The genes are TRBV9 and TRBJ2-2; TRBD2 aligns across 14 bases. Germline CDR1 SGDLS, CDR2 YYNGEE. V lost 2 bases, J lost 5 bases, and 5 bases stayed unmatched. This CDR3 region has 17 residues. Written as DNA, the CDR3 is TGTGCCAGCAGCGTGGGAGGACTAGCGGGAGGAACCGGGGAGCTGTTTTTT. Residues: CASSVGGLAGGTGELFF.

This clonotype occurred once. The chain uses TRBV2 and TRBJ2-1; D tentatively reads TRBD1 or TRBD2 (5 bases each). There are 16 residues in the CDR3. V shed 3 bases and J shed 0 bases, with 12 bases lying between them. From germline, CDR1 is SNHLY and CDR2 FYNNEI. CDR3 bases: TGTGCCAGCAGTGACTGGGGACCCTCCTCCTACAATGAGCAGTTCTTC. Its translation is CASSDWGPSSYNEQFF.

This sequence joins TRBV20-1 and TRBJ2-7, with D tentatively TRBD2 (6 bases). Germline CDR1 reads DFQATT; CDR2 reads SNEGSKA (reference sequence). The CDR3 covers 14 residues. V lost 3 bases to trimming and J lost 2 bases, with 14 bases between them. CDR3 residues: CSASSREWAYEQYF. CDR3 DNA: TGCAGTGCTAGTAGTCGGGAGTGGGCCTACGAGCAGTACTTC.

The rearrangement links TRBV2 to TRBJ2-2; no firm D call. Germline CDR1 is SNHLY and CDR2 is FYNNEI. The CDR3 is 14 amino acids. V shed 8 bases and J shed 0 bases, with 10 bases lying between them. The CDR3 nucleotides are TGTGCCAGCCTCGGGCAGACGAACACCGGGGAGCTGTTTTTT. It codes for CASLGQTNTGELFF. Full variable domain (missing parts from reference TRBV2 and TRBJ2-2): EPEVTQTPSHQVTQMGQEVILRCVPISNHLYFYWYRQILGQKVEFLVSFYNNEISEKSEIFDDQFSVERPDGSNFTLKIRSTKLEDSAMYFCASLGQTNTGELFFGEGSRLTVL.

This chain joins TRBV27 and TRBJ1-6; no clear D. The germline gives CDR1 MNHEY, CDR2 SMNVEV (reference sequence). The V gene lost 2 bases and the J gene lost 9 bases, with 17 bases spanning the gap. The CDR3 consists of 16 residues. The CDR3 nucleotides are TGTGCCAGCAGTTTAGTTCACCCGCTGCTAGGTTCACCCCTCCACTTT. As protein: CASSLVHPLLGSPLHF.

The J gene is TRBJ2-1, the V gene TRBV7-9; TRBD1 agrees at 9 bases. This CDR3 has 14 residues. After removal of 5 bases from V and 10 bases from J, the junction contained 9 bases not matched to a gene. Looked up from germline, CDR1 is SEHNR and CDR2 is FQNEAQ (reference sequence). CDR3 sequence (DNA): TGTGCCAGCAGCGCAACGACAGGGGGGAGAGAGCAGTTCTTC. It is translated as CASSATTGGREQFF.

This clonotype was detected once. V is TRBV20-1 and J is TRBJ2-3; no clear D gene. V dropped 6 bases and J dropped 6 bases, with 13 bases sitting between them. The CDR3 contains 12 residues. Germline V CDR1 and CDR2: DFQATT, SNEGSKA (reference sequence). This chain's CDR3 is CSAPGRLDTQYF. The CDR3 DNA follows: TGCAGTGCGCCCGGGCGGCTGGATACGCAGTATTTT.

CDR3 sequence reads: CASSRGTGDGGELFF. CDR3 coding DNA: TGCGCCAGCAGCCGAGGGACAGGGGACGGCGGGGAGCTGTTTTTT. The chain joins TRBV4-3 to TRBJ2-2; 10 positions agree with TRBD1. The J segment lost 7 bases and the V segment lost 4 bases, leaving 6 bases of the junction unmatched. Per the germline V gene, CDR1 is LGHNA and CDR2 is YSLEER. There are 15 residues in the CDR3.

The chain employs TRBV7-9 and TRBJ2-5; 7 bases agree with TRBD1. Trimming removed 4 bases from V and 5 bases from J; junction bases left unmatched: 10. CDR1 SEHNR and CDR2 FQNEAQ come from the germline V gene (reference sequence). The CDR3 covers 15 residues. The CDR3 protein is CASSYTTGEGETQYF. The CDR3 DNA is TGTGCCAGCAGCTACACCACAGGGGAAGGGGAGACCCAGTACTTC. Supplemented by reference TRBV7-9 and TRBJ2-5, the full variable domain reads DTGVSQNPRHKITKRGQNVTFRCDPISEHNRLYWYRQTLGQGPEFLTYFQNEAQLEKSRLLSDRFSAERPKGSFSTLEIQRTEQGDSAMYLCASSYTTGEGETQYFGPGTRLLVL.

This chain joins TRBV9 and TRBJ2-7; 12 bases agree with TRBD2. The length of the CDR3 is 14 residues. Germline CDR1 SGDLS, CDR2 YYNGEE. V lost 4 bases, J lost 5 bases, and 4 bases stayed unmatched. CDR3 in amino acids: CASSPRLAGDEQYF. The CDR3 nucleotides are TGTGCCAGCAGCCCACGACTAGCGGGAGACGAGCAGTACTTC.

This chain joins TRBV29-1 and TRBJ1-2, with TRBD1 as a possible D gene (6 bases). CDR1 SQVTM and CDR2 ANQGSEA come from the germline V gene. Between the trimmed V and J ends, which lost 1 base and 8 bases, there was a span of 23 bases. CDR3 length: 16 amino acids. In DNA, the CDR3 is TGCAGCGTTGAAGGCGTACTACAGGGAGATGGCGAGGGCTACACCTTC. Protein product: CSVEGVLQGDGEGYTF.

This rearrangement joins TRBV19 to TRBJ2-7; D uncertain. Trimming shortened V by 5 bases and J by 1 base, and 15 bases separated the two germline ends. Germline loops: CDR1 LNHDA, CDR2 SQIVND (reference sequence). The CDR3 consists of 15 residues. As DNA, the CDR3 is TGTGCCAGTAGTCCGAGTATCGGTGGATCCTACGAGCAGTACTTC. Amino acid sequence: CASSPSIGGSYEQYF.

J is TRBJ1-1 and V is TRBV6-2 or TRBV6-3; the D gene is possibly TRBD1 (5 bases). The CDR3 loop spans 15 amino acids. V gave up 0 bases and J gave up 4 bases, with 12 bases separating them. Germline V CDR1 and CDR2: MNHEY, SVGEGT. In DNA form, the CDR3 reads TGTGCCAGCAGTTACTCGCCAGGGAAGGGCACTGAAGCTTTCTTT. As protein: CASSYSPGKGTEAFF.

The chain uses TRBV6-5 and TRBJ2-2; TRBD2 matches at 12 bases. V lost 0 bases to trimming and J lost 7 bases; unmatched junction nucleotides: 9. Germline V CDR1 and CDR2: MNHEY, SVGAGI. The CDR3 extends over 18 amino acids. CDR3: CASSYSMASGRVGGELFF. CDR3 in DNA: TGTGCCAGCAGTTACTCGATGGCTAGCGGGAGGGTAGGCGGGGAGCTGTTTTTT.

The chain uses TRBV3-1 and TRBJ2-1; the D is unclear. Trimming removed 0 bases from V and 0 bases from J, with 12 bases in between. The germline gives CDR1 LGHDT, CDR2 YNNKEL (reference sequence). The CDR3 length is 17 residues. CDR3 nucleotide sequence: TGTGCCAGCAGCCAAGATCCATTCCTGTACTCCTACAATGAGCAGTTCTTC. Amino acids: CASSQDPFLYSYNEQFF.

The rearrangement joins TRBV6-2 or TRBV6-3 to TRBJ1-2; unclear D gene. CDR1 is MNHEY and CDR2 is SVGEGT in the germline V gene. The CDR3 has 14 amino acids. With 3 bases removed from V and 4 bases from J, the gap between germline ends came to 12 bases. The CDR3 nucleotides are TGTGCCAGCAGTTATTTCGACACGAGCTATGGCTACACCTTC. It codes for CASSYFDTSYGYTF.

This clonotype appeared a few times. The junction differs from germline at one of its ends, possibly a read error. This sequence joins TRBV4-1 and TRBJ2-1; D is perhaps TRBD1 (5 bases). CDR1 and CDR2 from the germline V gene are MGHRA and YSYEKL. The CDR3 spans 12 residues. For the CDR3, the DNA is TGTGCCAGCAGTCAGGGTGGCAATGAGCAGTTCTTC. This translates into CASSQGGNEQFF.

This chain uses TRBV27 with TRBJ2-7; D tentatively reads TRBD1 or TRBD2 (6 bases each). Between the trimmed V and J ends, which lost 5 bases and 3 bases, there was a span of 23 bases. Germline-derived CDR1 and CDR2 are MNHEY and SMNVEV (reference sequence). The CDR3 is 17 amino acids. CDR3 in DNA: TGTGCCAGCAGTCCGCTAAGAGGGGGGAAGGTTGACTACGAGCAGTACTTC. As protein: CASSPLRGGKVDYEQYF.